This TCR beta chain was obtained from a study of regulatory T cells in long-lasting Graves disease. Whole-study context: Graves' patients diagnosed newly had used antithyroid drugs under 3 months.

The CDR3 runs to 17 residues. After removal of 5 bases from V and 1 base from J, the junction contained 8 bases not matched to a gene. Construction of the TCR beta libraries employed iRepertoire HTBI primers in conjunction with Arm-PCR of CDR3 regions. Using its own MiXCR run on the multiplex PCR reads, TCRdb lists one record per CDR3 protein. The sample gives hundreds of thousands of distinct CDR3 sequences, roughly 17% of which show up once; 25% to 30% is in the top ten. The time point is: newly diagnosed GD, antithyroid drugs for less than 3 months. Generation of the TCR library employed RNA extracted from PBMCs. Diagnoses of Graves' disease were made by American Thyroid Association guidelines. A blood draw put approximately 9 milliliters of peripheral blood into EDTA tubes. General study findings and limits: The study found lower TCR diversity in persistent Graves' patients than in newly diagnosed ones.

As for this clonotype: Its antigen is currently unknown.

This same sample was also taken into another study, of T cells in Graves' hyperthyroidism and ophthalmopathy.

The source was peripheral blood mononuclear cells (PBMCs), collected at new diagnosis, from a patient treated with antithyroid drugs. The clonotype originates from a man in his forties with Graves disease. V is TRBV12-3 or TRBV12-4 and J is TRBJ2-1, with TRBD1 matching over 10 bases. CDR3 DNA sequence: TGTGCCAGCAGTAGACCGGGACAGGGGTTATCCTACAATGAGCAGTTCTTC. It specifies CASSRPGQGLSYNEQFF.